This is a list of T cell receptor beta chains from one sample in a study of CD8+ T cells in alopecia areata. Sequencing was performed with immunoSEQ multiplex PCR; in TCRdb, only in-frame clones are kept and a portion is missing. The sample records roughly 150,000 clones, roughly 54% being singletons. This specimen consisted of CD8+ T cells sorted from blood, obtained at week 4, from a patient treated with tofacitinib. The receptors derive from a human donor with alopecia areata. Both conserved end residues are part of each CDR3. The D gene is left open where the match is weak.

cdr3_aa	d_call	j_call	v_call
CASSPADRRDNEQFF	-	TRBJ2-1	TRBV7-9
CASSQDLEGYEQYF	-	TRBJ2-7	TRBV4-1
CASSLPQGAEDTEAFF	TRBD1	TRBJ1-1	TRBV2
CASSGQEVYEQYF	-	TRBJ2-7	TRBV2
CASSSFSGQQETQYF	TRBD2	TRBJ2-5	TRBV27
CASSRAGRRGNQPQHF	-	TRBJ1-5	TRBV5-1
CASSTKAEGTGELFF	-	TRBJ2-2	TRBV9
CASSQDPELEQFF	-	TRBJ2-1	TRBV4-3
CASSFGGSNQPQHF	-	TRBJ1-5	TRBV27
CASSLGHRDRVYF	TRBD1	TRBJ2-7	TRBV5-4
CASRSPGKGPEQFF	-	TRBJ2-1	TRBV2
CANETSEGHLEGKLFF	-	TRBJ1-4	TRBV23-1
CASRSSGQMFF	TRBD1	TRBJ1-4	TRBV25-1
CASSPGQFNEQYF	TRBD1	TRBJ2-7	TRBV7-2
CSATIGTEAFF	-	TRBJ1-1	TRBV20-1
CASSYSAGFGTDTQYF	-	TRBJ2-3	TRBV6-6
CAWSVGVGYNEQFF	-	TRBJ2-1	TRBV30
CASQSQGLEAFF	-	TRBJ1-1	TRBV27
CASSLGGGAFYNEQFF	TRBD1	TRBJ2-1	TRBV5-1
CASSAEHENYNQPQHF	-	TRBJ1-5	TRBV7-2
CTSSYSEGPYQETQYF	-	TRBJ2-5	TRBV6-6
CASTTSGASQETQYF	TRBD2	TRBJ2-5	TRBV27
CASSPRGTDTQYF	-	TRBJ2-3	TRBV4-3
CASSRDSRQFF	TRBD1	TRBJ2-1	TRBV27
CASSQDSGAPPGDTQYF	-	TRBJ2-3	TRBV4-2
CASSLGGSNQPQHF	-	TRBJ1-5	TRBV5-6
CASSAGTGFNQPQHF	TRBD1	TRBJ1-5	TRBV5-1
CSVGESTTNEKLFF	-	TRBJ1-4	TRBV29-1
CSVRTGGYEQYF	TRBD1	TRBJ2-7	TRBV29-1
CASSYRDRLYEQYF	TRBD1	TRBJ2-7	TRBV6-5
CASSSLTDLVYGYTF	-	TRBJ1-2	TRBV27
CASSEGTGAAYEQYF	TRBD1	TRBJ2-7	TRBV6-1
CASSPEGPGEQYF	-	TRBJ2-7	TRBV27
CASKPDRGQTFSGANVLTF	TRBD1	TRBJ2-6	TRBV7-9
CASSPGGTVYNEQFF	-	TRBJ2-1	TRBV5-6
CASSPGTGEAGELFF	TRBD1	TRBJ2-2	TRBV25-1
CASSLGAAGYTF	-	TRBJ1-2	TRBV5-4
CASSQGTVRSLHF	-	TRBJ1-6	TRBV14
CASSPDRGPYNEQFF	TRBD1	TRBJ2-1	TRBV7-3
CASSLWTGEGYTF	-	TRBJ1-2	TRBV5-1
CASSGGTSGFTYEQYF	TRBD2	TRBJ2-7	TRBV5-1
CASSLAGGLNQPQHF	-	TRBJ1-5	TRBV5-6
CASSPLEDIQYF	-	TRBJ2-4	TRBV13
CASSSTGDENIQYF	TRBD1	TRBJ2-4	TRBV16
CSGGGNGELFF	-	TRBJ2-2	TRBV29-1
CASSTEWAGANEQYF	-	TRBJ2-7	TRBV7-9
CASSPSGLAGNEQFF	TRBD2	TRBJ2-1	TRBV5-6
CASSPDRETGELFF	TRBD1	TRBJ2-2	TRBV4-1
CAISEWGGADNSPLHF	-	TRBJ1-6	TRBV10-3
CAWTGEVYGYTF	-	TRBJ1-2	TRBV30